The 23 T cell receptor beta chains given below trace back to one sample, sequenced in a study of blood T cells in healthy people across ages. Primed by a sample-barcoded 5' primer and a J-beta primer mix, a second PCR proceeded for about 6 to 12 cycles. Via MiXCR, TCRdb re-called the 5' RACE reads, giving one row per CDR3 protein. The sample lists about 830,000 distinct CDR3 sequences, 60% to 80% occurring once. The sequencing input was blood. These TCRs come from a man aged 25 to 40 in good health.

CDR3 protein: CASSRSPSGGQETQYF. For the CDR3, the DNA is TGTGCCAGCAGCCGTAGTCCTAGCGGGGGGCAGGAGACCCAGTACTTC. The V and J genes are TRBV4-2 and TRBJ2-7; 11 positions agree with TRBD2. The DNA end lines up better with TRBJ2-5; the J call may be wrong. The CDR3 sequence is 16 residues long. The germline V gene has CDR1 LGHNA and CDR2 YNFKEQ.

This clonotype was seen only a few times. The chain is built from TRBV10-3 and TRBJ2-3; possible D gene TRBD2, 5 bases. Germline V lookup: CDR1 ENHRY, CDR2 SYGVKD. The CDR3 sequence is 14 residues long. Trimming removed 5 bases from V and 3 bases from J, with 12 bases in between. CDR3 protein: CAISRGRDTDTQYF. The CDR3 DNA reads TGTGCCATCAGTCGCGGACGGGATACAGATACGCAGTATTTT.

The rearrangement joins TRBV29-1 to TRBJ2-1, with 8 bases lining up with TRBD1. The germline gives CDR1 SQVTM, CDR2 ANQGSEA. Losses at the gene ends were 4 bases for V and 7 bases for J; bases not matched to a gene: 6. The CDR3 has 13 amino acids. The CDR3 nucleotides read TGCAGCGTTGCAGTACAGGGGGGAAATGAGCAGTTCTTC. Its translation: CSVAVQGGNEQFF.

This sequence joins TRBV28 and TRBJ2-1, with 8 bases that match TRBD1. Trimming took 6 bases from V and 0 from J; bases not matched to a gene: 1. The CDR3 runs 14 residues. Per the germline V gene, CDR1 is MDHEN and CDR2 is SYDVKM. CDR3 protein: CASRQGVSYNEQFF. DNA of the CDR3: TGTGCCAGCAGACAGGGGGTCTCCTACAATGAGCAGTTCTTC.

V and J are TRBV20-1 and TRBJ2-3; D remains ambiguous. This CDR3 region has 15 residues. The V gene lost 3 bases and the J gene lost 0 bases, with 13 bases spanning the gap. The germline V gene encodes CDR1 DFQATT and CDR2 SNEGSKA (reference sequence). The CDR3 loop reads CSASEVTTSTDTQYF. CDR3 DNA sequence: TGCAGTGCTAGTGAGGTGACAACTAGCACAGATACGCAGTATTTT.

The chain joins TRBV4-3 to TRBJ2-3, with a possible D match to TRBD1 (5 bases). The V end was cut by 0 bases, the J end by 2 bases, with 9 bases between. This CDR3 region has 15 residues. Germline-derived CDR1 and CDR2 are LGHNA and YSLEER. This CDR3 is CASSQETRVTDTQYF. CDR3 DNA sequence: TGCGCCAGCAGCCAAGAGACCAGGGTCACAGATACGCAGTATTTT.

The J gene is TRBJ2-1, the V gene TRBV6-1, with D perhaps TRBD2 (6 bases). The last part of the DNA fits TRBJ2-7 better; the J call may be wrong. The CDR3 loop spans 15 amino acids. Germline assignment: CDR1 MNHNS and CDR2 SASEGT. The CDR3 DNA reads TGTGCCAGCAGTGAATCCCGGAGGGCCTACAATGAGCAGTACTTC. Protein product: CASSESRRAYNEQYF.

The chain carries TRBV7-2 and TRBJ2-1; no firm D call. Deletions cut 1 base from V and 4 bases from J, with 11 bases between. The CDR3 is made up of 15 amino acids. Germline V gene data show CDR1 as SGHTA and CDR2 as FQGNSA. CDR3 nucleotide sequence: TGTGCCAGCAGCTTAGATCTAGACTGGTACAATGAGCAGTTCTTC. Its translation: CASSLDLDWYNEQFF.

This rearrangement joins TRBV14 to TRBJ2-3; D is possibly TRBD2 (7 bases). Trimming took 2 bases from V and 2 from J, leaving 11 bases between them. This CDR3 has 15 amino acids. In germline, CDR1 is SGHDN, CDR2 FVKESK. CDR3 nucleotide sequence: TGTGCCAGCAGCCAACGGGGGGCCCTCACAGATACGCAGTATTTT. This encodes CASSQRGALTDTQYF.

This chain joins TRBV27 and TRBJ2-4; TRBD2 might be the D (5 bases). V lost 1 base to trimming and J lost 5 bases, with 15 bases between them. Looked up from germline, CDR1 is MNHEY and CDR2 is SMNVEV (reference sequence). CDR3 length: 16 amino acids. The DNA of the CDR3 is TGTGCCAGCAGTTTATTCGGGGTTCCCGGACAAAACATTCAGTACTTC. Its translation is CASSLFGVPGQNIQYF.

CDR3 sequence: CASSLRQPTDTQYF. Written as DNA, the CDR3 is TGTGCCAGCAGCTTACGACAGCCGACAGATACGCAGTATTTT. The chain uses TRBV5-6 and TRBJ2-3; D is perhaps TRBD1 (5 bases). CDR1 and CDR2 (germline): SGHDT, YYEEEE. The CDR3 spans 14 residues. The V end was cut by 2 bases, the J end by 3 bases, with 10 bases between. The full variable domain, completed using reference TRBV5-6 and TRBJ2-3, is DAGVTQSPTHLIKTRGQQVTLRCSPKSGHDTVSWYQQALGQGPQFIFQYYEEEERQRGNFPDRFSGHQFPNYSSELNVNALLLGDSALYLCASSLRQPTDTQYFGPGTRLTVL.

This clonotype appeared once. The V and J genes are TRBV7-9 and TRBJ1-6; possible D gene TRBD1, 5 bases. Trimming shortened V by 6 bases and J by 7 bases, and 10 bases separated the two germline ends. This CDR3 is built from 13 residues. Germline V gives CDR1 SEHNR, CDR2 FQNEAQ (reference sequence). The CDR3 region has the DNA TGTGCCAGCAGGGCGGGGGTAAATTCACCCCTCCACTTT. This codes for CASRAGVNSPLHF.

This clonotype was found once. The chain combines TRBV12-3 or TRBV12-4 with TRBJ2-2; D call uncertain. V lost 9 bases to trimming and J lost 5 bases, with 10 bases between them. CDR3 length: 12 amino acids. The CDR3 region has the DNA TGTGCCAGTCTCTGGGGAACCGGGGAGCTGTTTTTT. Protein sequence: CASLWGTGELFF.

This clonotype was seen a few times. This chain uses TRBV6-2 or TRBV6-3 with TRBJ2-5; no reliable D call. V lost 6 bases and J lost 4, with 18 bases in between. Germline assignment: CDR1 MNHEY and CDR2 SVGEGT. The length of the CDR3 is 15 residues. CDR3 bases: TGTGCCAGCAGCCACGGGCTTGGGCGCGGAGAGACCCAGTACTTC. Encoded protein: CASSHGLGRGETQYF.

This chain links TRBV6-5 with TRBJ1-1; perhaps TRBD1 as D (5 bases). This CDR3 is 15 amino acids long. From germline, CDR1 is MNHEY and CDR2 SVGAGI. V lost 0 bases, J lost 3 bases, and 11 bases lay in between. The CDR3, as DNA: TGTGCCAGCAGTTACTCGACGGCAGGGTACACTGAAGCTTTCTTT. It yields the protein CASSYSTAGYTEAFF.

This rearrangement joins TRBV20-1 to TRBJ2-3; tentatively, D is TRBD1 (6 bases). V shed 0 bases and J shed 4 bases, with 23 bases lying between them. CDR1 and CDR2 from the germline V gene are DFQATT and SNEGSKA (reference sequence). CDR3 length equals 18 residues. The CDR3 nucleotides read TGCAGTGCTAGAGATCGGGACACTGAAGGTGGTCACCCAGATACGCAGTATTTT. Encoded protein: CSARDRDTEGGHPDTQYF.

This clonotype was counted once. The chain uses TRBV20-1 and TRBJ2-5, with unresolved D. The V end was cut by 1 base, the J end by 3 bases, with 9 bases between. The CDR3 has 13 residues. Looked up from germline, CDR1 is DFQATT and CDR2 is SNEGSKA (reference sequence). This CDR3 is CSARVQHEETQYF. CDR3 DNA sequence: TGCAGTGCTAGAGTCCAACATGAAGAGACCCAGTACTTC.

The gene calls are TRBV15 and TRBJ2-1; TRBD1 aligns across 8 bases. The ends lost 5 bases at V and 7 bases at J; junction bases unmatched: 7. The germline V gene has CDR1 LNHNV and CDR2 YYDKDF (reference sequence). The CDR3 loop spans 14 amino acids. For the CDR3, the DNA is TGTGCCACCAGCCGGGACAGGACTCAAAATGAGCAGTTCTTC. It specifies CATSRDRTQNEQFF. Combining the CDR3 with reference TRBV15 and TRBJ2-1 gives the whole variable domain DAMVIQNPRYQVTQFGKPVTLSCSQTLNHNVMYWYQQKSSQAPKLLFHYYDKDFNNEADTPDNFQSRRPNTSFCFLDIRSPGLGDTAMYLCATSRDRTQNEQFFGPGTRLTVL.

The J gene is TRBJ2-6, the V gene TRBV6-5; TRBD2 agrees at 7 bases. The CDR3 covers 15 residues. With V trimmed by 6 bases and J by 5 bases, 7 bases remained unmatched. Germline CDR1 and CDR2: MNHEY and SVGAGI. The CDR3 sequence: CASRGGSGWANVLTF. The CDR3 region has the DNA TGTGCCAGCAGGGGAGGGAGCGGCTGGGCCAACGTCCTGACTTTC.

V usage is TRBV5-1 and J usage is TRBJ2-1; 11 bases align to TRBD1. This CDR3 comprises 14 residues. V was clipped by 4 bases and J by 10 bases; unmatched bases: 7. Germline values: CDR1 SGHRS, CDR2 YFSETQ. CDR3 coding DNA: TGCGCCAGCAGCCCCGGGACAGGGGGAGGCGAGCAGTTCTTC. Translated: CASSPGTGGGEQFF.

J is TRBJ2-1 and V is TRBV7-2; D remains unclear. Between the trimmed V and J ends, which lost 4 bases and 4 bases, there was a span of 14 bases. The CDR3 is 15 residues long. Germline values: CDR1 SGHTA, CDR2 FQGNSA. For the CDR3, the DNA is TGTGCCAGCAGCTGGGCCTGGGCAGATTACAATGAGCAGTTCTTC. It encodes CASSWAWADYNEQFF. Full variable domain (missing parts from reference TRBV7-2 and TRBJ2-1): GAGVSQSPSNKVTEKGKDVELRCDPISGHTALYWYRQSLGQGLEFLIYFQGNSAPDKSGLPSDRFSAERTGGSVSTLTIQRTQQEDSAVYLCASSWAWADYNEQFFGPGTRLTVL.

This sequence joins TRBV18 and TRBJ1-4, with 7 bases identical to TRBD1. The V and J ends lost 1 base and 0 bases, in that order; junction bases with no gene match: 5. This CDR3 region has 17 residues. Per the germline V gene, CDR1 is KGHSH and CDR2 is LQKENI. CDR3 amino acids: CASSPRDSLATNEKLFF. CDR3 coding DNA: TGTGCCAGCTCACCACGGGACAGCCTTGCAACTAATGAAAAACTGTTTTTT.

The chain combines TRBV9 with TRBJ2-5, with 9 bases matching TRBD1. J was trimmed by 4 bases and V by 2 bases; bases with no gene match: 9. CDR1 is SGDLS and CDR2 is YYNGEE in the germline V gene. This CDR3 is 16 amino acids long. This CDR3 reads CASSVSGTGRRETQYF. In nucleotides, the CDR3 is TGTGCCAGCAGCGTGTCCGGGACAGGGCGGCGAGAGACCCAGTACTTC. Supplemented by reference TRBV9 and TRBJ2-5, the full variable domain reads DSGVTQTPKHLITATGQRVTLRCSPRSGDLSVYWYQQSLDQGLQFLIQYYNGEERAKGNILERFSAQQFPDLHSELNLSSLELGDSALYFCASSVSGTGRRETQYFGPGTRLLVL.